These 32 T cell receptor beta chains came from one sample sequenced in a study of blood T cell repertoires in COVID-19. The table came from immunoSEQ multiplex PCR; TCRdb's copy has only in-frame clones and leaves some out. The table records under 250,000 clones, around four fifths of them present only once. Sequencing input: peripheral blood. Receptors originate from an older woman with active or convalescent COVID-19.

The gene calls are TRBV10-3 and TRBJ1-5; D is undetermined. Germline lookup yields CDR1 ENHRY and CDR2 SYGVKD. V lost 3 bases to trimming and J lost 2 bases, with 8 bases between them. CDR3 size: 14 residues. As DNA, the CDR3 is TGTGCCATCAGTGACAGTGATGGCAATCAGCCCCAGCATTTT. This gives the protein CAISDSDGNQPQHF.

In DNA, the CDR3 is TGTGCCAGCAGCCTCGGGACAGGTGTAAATGAAAAACTGTTTTTT. Encoded protein: CASSLGTGVNEKLFF. The chain couples TRBV5-6 to TRBJ1-4; 8 positions agree with TRBD1. Germline-derived CDR1 and CDR2 are SGHDT and YYEEEE. V lost 4 bases and J lost 5; bases outside the gene matches: 7. The CDR3 sequence is 15 residues long.

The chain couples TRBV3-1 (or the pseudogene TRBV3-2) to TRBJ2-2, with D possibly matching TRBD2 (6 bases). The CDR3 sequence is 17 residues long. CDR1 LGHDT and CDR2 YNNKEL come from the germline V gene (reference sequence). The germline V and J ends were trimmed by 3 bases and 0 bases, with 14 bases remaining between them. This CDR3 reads CASSHGSGPANTGELFF. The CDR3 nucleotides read TGTGCCAGCAGCCATGGTAGCGGACCGGCGAACACCGGGGAGCTGTTTTTT.

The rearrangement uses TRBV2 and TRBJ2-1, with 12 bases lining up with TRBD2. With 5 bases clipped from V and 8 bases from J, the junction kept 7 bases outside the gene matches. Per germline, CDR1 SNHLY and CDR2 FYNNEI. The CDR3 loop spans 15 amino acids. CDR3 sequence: CASSPPSGGAHEQFF. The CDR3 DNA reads TGTGCCAGCAGTCCCCCTAGCGGGGGGGCCCATGAGCAGTTCTTC.

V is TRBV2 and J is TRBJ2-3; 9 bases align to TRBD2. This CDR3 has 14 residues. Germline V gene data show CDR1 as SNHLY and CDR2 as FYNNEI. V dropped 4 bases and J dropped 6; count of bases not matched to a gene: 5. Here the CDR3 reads CASSVLAGADTQYF. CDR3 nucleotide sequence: TGTGCCAGCAGTGTATTAGCGGGAGCTGATACGCAGTATTTT.

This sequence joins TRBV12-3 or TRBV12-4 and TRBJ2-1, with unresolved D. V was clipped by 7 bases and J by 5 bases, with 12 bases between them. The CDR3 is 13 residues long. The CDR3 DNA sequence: TGTGCCAGCAAGCTCTTAACCGACAATGAGCAGTTCTTC. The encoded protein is CASKLLTDNEQFF.

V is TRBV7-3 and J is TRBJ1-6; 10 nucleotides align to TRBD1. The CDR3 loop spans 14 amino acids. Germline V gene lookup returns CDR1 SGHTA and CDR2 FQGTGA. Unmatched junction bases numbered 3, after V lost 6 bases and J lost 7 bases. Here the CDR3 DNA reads TGTGCCAGCAGTGCGGGACAGGGGAATTCACCCCTCCACTTT. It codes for CASSAGQGNSPLHF. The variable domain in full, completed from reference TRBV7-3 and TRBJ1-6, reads GAGVSQTPSNKVTEKGKYVELRCDPISGHTALYWYRQSLGQGPEFLIYFQGTGAADDSGLPNDRFFAVRPEGSVSTLKIQRTERGDSAVYLCASSAGQGNSPLHFGNGTRLTVT.

CDR3 protein: CASSLDRGSGNTIYF. The CDR3 region has the DNA TGTGCCAGCAGCCTCGACAGGGGGTCAGGAAACACCATATATTTT. V and J are TRBV4-2 and TRBJ1-3, with 9 bases that match TRBD1. CDR1 and CDR2 (germline): LGHNA, YNFKEQ. The V and J ends lost 4 bases and 4 bases, in that order; junction bases with no gene match: 5. The length of the CDR3 is 15 residues.

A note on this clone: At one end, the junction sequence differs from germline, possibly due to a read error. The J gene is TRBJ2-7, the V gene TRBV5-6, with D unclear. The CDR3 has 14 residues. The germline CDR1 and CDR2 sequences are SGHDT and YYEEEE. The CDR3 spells CASSGPTSNPPQDF. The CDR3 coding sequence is TGTGCCAGCAGTGGTCCTACGAGCAATCCCCCCCAAGACTTC.

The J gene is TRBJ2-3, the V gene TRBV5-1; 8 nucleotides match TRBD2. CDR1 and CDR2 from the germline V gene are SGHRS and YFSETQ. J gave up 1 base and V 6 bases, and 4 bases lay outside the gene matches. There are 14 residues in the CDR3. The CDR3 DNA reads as TGCGCCAGCACCCTGACTAGCGGCACAGATACGCAGTATTTT. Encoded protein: CASTLTSGTDTQYF. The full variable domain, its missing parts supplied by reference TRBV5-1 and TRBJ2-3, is KAGVTQTPRYLIKTRGQQVTLSCSPISGHRSVSWYQQTPGQGLQFLFEYFSETQRNKGNFPGRFSGRQFSNSRSEMNVSTLELGDSALYLCASTLTSGTDTQYFGPGTRLTVL.

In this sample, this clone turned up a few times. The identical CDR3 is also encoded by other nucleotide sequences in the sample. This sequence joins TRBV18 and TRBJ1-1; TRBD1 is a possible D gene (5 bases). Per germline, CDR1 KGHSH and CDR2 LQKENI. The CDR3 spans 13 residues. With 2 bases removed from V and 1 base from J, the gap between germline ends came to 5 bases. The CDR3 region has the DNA TGTGCCAGCTCACCAACAGGGAACACTGAAGCTTTCTTT. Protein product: CASSPTGNTEAFF. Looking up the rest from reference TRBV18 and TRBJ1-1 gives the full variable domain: NAGVMQNPRHLVRRRGQEARLRCSPMKGHSHVYWYRQLPEEGLKFMVYLQKENIIDESGMPKERFSAEFPKEGPSILRIQQVVRGDSAAYFCASSPTGNTEAFFGQGTRLTVV.

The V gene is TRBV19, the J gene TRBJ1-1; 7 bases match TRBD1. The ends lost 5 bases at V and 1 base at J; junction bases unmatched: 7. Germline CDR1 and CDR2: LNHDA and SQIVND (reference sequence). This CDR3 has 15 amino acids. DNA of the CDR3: TGTGCCAGTAGTCCAAGGACAGGACCGAACACTGAAGCTTTCTTT. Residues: CASSPRTGPNTEAFF. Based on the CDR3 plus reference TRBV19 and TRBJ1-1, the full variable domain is DGGITQSPKYLFRKEGQNVTLSCEQNLNHDAMYWYRQDPGQGLRLIYYSQIVNDFQKGDIAEGYSVSREKKESFPLTVTSAQKNPTAFYLCASSPRTGPNTEAFFGQGTRLTVV.

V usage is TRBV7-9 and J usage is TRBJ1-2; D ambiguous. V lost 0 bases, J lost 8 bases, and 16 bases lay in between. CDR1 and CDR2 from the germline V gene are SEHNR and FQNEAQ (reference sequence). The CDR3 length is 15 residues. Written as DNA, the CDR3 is TGTGCCAGCAGCTTAGCTCCAGCTGAGGGTGAGGGCTACACCTTC. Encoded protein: CASSLAPAEGEGYTF.

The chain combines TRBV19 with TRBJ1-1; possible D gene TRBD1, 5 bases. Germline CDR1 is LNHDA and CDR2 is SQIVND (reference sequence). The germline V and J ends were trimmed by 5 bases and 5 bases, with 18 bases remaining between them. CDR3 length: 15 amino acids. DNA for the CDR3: TGTGCCAGTAGTGTGCCTTCGGCAGGGAAAACTGAAGCTTTCTTT. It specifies CASSVPSAGKTEAFF.

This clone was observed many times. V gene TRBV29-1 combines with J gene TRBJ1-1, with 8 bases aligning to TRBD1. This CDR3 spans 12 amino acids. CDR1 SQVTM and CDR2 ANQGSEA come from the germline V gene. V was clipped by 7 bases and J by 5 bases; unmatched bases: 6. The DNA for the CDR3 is TGCAGCGGCGTGACAGGGGCGACTGAAGCTTTCTTT. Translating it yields CSGVTGATEAFF.

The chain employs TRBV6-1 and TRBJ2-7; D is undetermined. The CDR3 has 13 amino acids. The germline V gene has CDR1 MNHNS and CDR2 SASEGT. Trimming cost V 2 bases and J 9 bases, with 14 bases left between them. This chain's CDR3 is CASSESQTLRQYV. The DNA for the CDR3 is TGTGCCAGCAGTGAATCCCAGACTTTAAGGCAGTACGTC.

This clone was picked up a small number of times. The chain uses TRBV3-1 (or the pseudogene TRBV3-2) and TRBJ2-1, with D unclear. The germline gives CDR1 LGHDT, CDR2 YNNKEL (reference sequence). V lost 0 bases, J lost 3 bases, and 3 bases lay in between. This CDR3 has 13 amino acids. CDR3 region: CASSQDHYNEQFF. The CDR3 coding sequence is TGTGCCAGCAGCCAAGATCACTACAATGAGCAGTTCTTC.

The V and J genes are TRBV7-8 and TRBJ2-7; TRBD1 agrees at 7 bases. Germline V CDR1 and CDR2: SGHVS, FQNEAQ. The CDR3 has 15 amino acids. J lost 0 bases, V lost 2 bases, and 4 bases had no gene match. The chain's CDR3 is CASSLRDSRSYEQYF. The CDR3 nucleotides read TGTGCCAGCAGCTTAAGGGACAGCCGCTCCTACGAGCAGTACTTC.

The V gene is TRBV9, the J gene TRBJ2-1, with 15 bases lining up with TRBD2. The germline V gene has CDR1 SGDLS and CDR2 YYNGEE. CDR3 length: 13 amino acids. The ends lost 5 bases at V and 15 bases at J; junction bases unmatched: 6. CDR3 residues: CASSPGLAGGWFF. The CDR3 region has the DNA TGTGCCAGCAGTCCCGGACTAGCGGGAGGGTGGTTCTTC.

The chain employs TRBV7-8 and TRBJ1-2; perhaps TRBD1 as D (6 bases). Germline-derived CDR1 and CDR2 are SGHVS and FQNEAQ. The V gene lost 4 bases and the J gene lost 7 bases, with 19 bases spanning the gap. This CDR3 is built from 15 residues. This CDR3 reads CASSWTGTSSSGYTF. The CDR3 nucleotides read TGTGCCAGCAGCTGGACCGGGACAAGCTCCTCTGGCTACACCTTC.

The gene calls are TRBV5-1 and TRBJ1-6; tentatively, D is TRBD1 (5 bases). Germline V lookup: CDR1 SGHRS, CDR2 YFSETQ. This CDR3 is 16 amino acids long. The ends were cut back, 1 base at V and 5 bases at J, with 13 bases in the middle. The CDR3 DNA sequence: TGCGCCAGCAGCTTGACTTCTGCCAGGGATAATTCACCCCTCCACTTT. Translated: CASSLTSARDNSPLHF.

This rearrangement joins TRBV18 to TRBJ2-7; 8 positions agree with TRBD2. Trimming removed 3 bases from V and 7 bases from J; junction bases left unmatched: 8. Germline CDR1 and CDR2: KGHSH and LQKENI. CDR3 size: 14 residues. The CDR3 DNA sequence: TGTGCCAGCTCACCCGGGACTAGGGCTGGTGAGCAGTACTTC. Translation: CASSPGTRAGEQYF.

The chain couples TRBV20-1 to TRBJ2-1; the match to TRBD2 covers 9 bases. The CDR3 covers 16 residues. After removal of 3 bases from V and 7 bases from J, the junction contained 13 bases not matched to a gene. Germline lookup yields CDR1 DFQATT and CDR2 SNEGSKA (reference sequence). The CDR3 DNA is TGCAGTGCTAGTCTTAGCGGGAGTAGTGGCAAGAATGAGCAGTTCTTC. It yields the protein CSASLSGSSGKNEQFF.

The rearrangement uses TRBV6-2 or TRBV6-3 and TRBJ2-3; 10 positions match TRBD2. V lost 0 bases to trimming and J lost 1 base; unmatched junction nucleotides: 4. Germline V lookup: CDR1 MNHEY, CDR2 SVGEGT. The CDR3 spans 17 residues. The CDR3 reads CASSYSTGTSGTDTQYF. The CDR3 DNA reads TGTGCCAGCAGTTACTCGACCGGGACTAGCGGCACAGATACGCAGTATTTT.

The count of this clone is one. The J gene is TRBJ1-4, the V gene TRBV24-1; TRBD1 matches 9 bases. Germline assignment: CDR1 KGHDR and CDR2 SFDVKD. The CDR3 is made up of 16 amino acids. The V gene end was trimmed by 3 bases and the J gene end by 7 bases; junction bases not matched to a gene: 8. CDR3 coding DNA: TGTGCCACCAGTGATCCACGGGACAGGGAGGGTGAAAAACTGTTTTTT. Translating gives CATSDPRDREGEKLFF.

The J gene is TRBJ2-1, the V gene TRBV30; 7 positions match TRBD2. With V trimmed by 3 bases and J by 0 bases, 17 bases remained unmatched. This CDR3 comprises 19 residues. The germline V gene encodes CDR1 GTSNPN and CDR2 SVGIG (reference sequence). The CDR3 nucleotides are TGTGCCTGGAGCGACCTCCTCCCCACGTGGGGGGGCTCCTACAATGAGCAGTTCTTC. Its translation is CAWSDLLPTWGGSYNEQFF. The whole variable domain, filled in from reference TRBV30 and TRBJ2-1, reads SQTIHQWPATLVQPVGSPLSLECTVEGTSNPNLYWYRQAAGRGLQLLFYSVGIGQISSEVPQNLSASRPQDRQFILSSKKLLLSDSGFYLCAWSDLLPTWGGSYNEQFFGPGTRLTVL.

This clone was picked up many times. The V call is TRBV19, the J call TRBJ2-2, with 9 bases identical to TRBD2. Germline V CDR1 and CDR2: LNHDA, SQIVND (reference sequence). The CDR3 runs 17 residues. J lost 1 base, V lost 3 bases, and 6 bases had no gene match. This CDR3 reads CASSISGGFLNTGELFF. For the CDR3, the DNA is TGTGCCAGTAGTATCAGCGGGGGGTTCTTGAACACCGGGGAGCTGTTTTTT.

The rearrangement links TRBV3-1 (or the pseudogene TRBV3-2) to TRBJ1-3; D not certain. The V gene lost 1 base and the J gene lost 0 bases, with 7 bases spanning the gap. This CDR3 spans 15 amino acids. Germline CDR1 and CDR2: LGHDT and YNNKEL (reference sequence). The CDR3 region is CASSQVSSSGNTIYF. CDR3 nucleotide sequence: TGTGCCAGCAGCCAAGTTTCCAGCTCTGGAAACACCATATATTTT.

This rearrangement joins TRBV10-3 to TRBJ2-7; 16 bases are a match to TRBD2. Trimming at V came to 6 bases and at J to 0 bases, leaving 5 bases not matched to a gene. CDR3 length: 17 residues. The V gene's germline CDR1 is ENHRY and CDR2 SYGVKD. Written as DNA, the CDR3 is TGTGCCATCAGCGGGACTAGCGGGAGGGGGGGCTCCTACGAGCAGTACTTC. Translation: CAISGTSGRGGSYEQYF.

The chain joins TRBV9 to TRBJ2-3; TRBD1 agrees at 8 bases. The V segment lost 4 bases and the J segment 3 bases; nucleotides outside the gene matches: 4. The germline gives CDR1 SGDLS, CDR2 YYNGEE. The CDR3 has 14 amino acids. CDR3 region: CASSLHRGTDTQYF. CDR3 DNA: TGTGCCAGCAGCTTACACAGGGGGACAGATACGCAGTATTTT.

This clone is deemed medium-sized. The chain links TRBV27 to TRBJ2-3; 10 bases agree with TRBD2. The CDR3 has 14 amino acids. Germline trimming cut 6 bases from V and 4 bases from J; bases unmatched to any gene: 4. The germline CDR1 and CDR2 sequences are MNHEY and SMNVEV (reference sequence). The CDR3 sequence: CASRTGLAADTQYF. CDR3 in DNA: TGTGCCAGCAGAACCGGACTAGCGGCAGATACGCAGTATTTT.

In nucleotides, the CDR3 is TGTGCCAGCAGCTTAGACCCCCCCGCGGGGGCTTTTTACAATGAGCAGTTCTTC. Its translation: CASSLDPPAGAFYNEQFF. The rearrangement joins TRBV7-6 to TRBJ2-1; D may be TRBD2 (7 bases). This CDR3 is built from 18 residues. Trimming stripped 1 base from V and 4 bases from J, with 20 bases between. Germline-derived CDR1 and CDR2 are SGHVS and FNYEAQ.